This T cell receptor beta chain was identified in a study of T-cell memory formation after mild COVID-19. Study summary: TCR clusters were largely donor specific.

In regard to this clonotype: The target antigen is unknown.

From germline, CDR1 is SQVTM and CDR2 ANQGSEA. Trimming pared 3 bases from V and 0 bases from J, leaving 8 bases between. This CDR3 region has 13 residues. General study findings and limits: Memory from before infection featured some responding clones, which suggests cross-reactive memory joined.

From 5'RACE with constant-segment primers came TCR alpha and TCR beta cDNA libraries that carried sample barcodes and UMIs. In TCRdb, the 5' RACE reads were re-called with MiXCR into one record per CDR3 protein. Among under 200,000 distinct CDR3 sequences listed, around 10% were seen once. The V and J genes are TRBV29-1 and TRBJ1-1; D might be TRBD1 (5 bases). The sequencing sample was made of PBMCs or a T cell subset sorted from them (not recorded which). This TCR derives from a man aged 18 to 30 who had mild COVID-19 (a few samples of this study predate the infection). Cell type and time point are not known. In nucleotides, the CDR3 is TGCAGCGTTGATCGACAGTTGAACACTGAAGCTTTCTTT. It yields the protein CSVDRQLNTEAFF.